These T cell receptor beta chains were read from a single sample in a study of T cell responses to AZD1222 COVID-19 vaccine. Produced via immunoSEQ multiplex PCR; TCRdb's table is partial and in-frame only. The data show 200,000 or so clones, around 90% seen once. The material sequenced was peripheral blood, taken on day 0 of AZD1222 vaccination. The source is an adult in good health. Each CDR3 is given with its conserved first and last residue. A D gene is named only where the DNA matches it firmly. Size is omitted from some rows. Given values are once, few, many or a class for expanded clones.

TRBV7-7,.,TRBJ2-5,.,TGTGCTAGCAGCCCCGGGGGGGACAGCCAAGAGACCCAGTACTTC,CASSPGGDSQETQYF
TRBV7-2,.,TRBJ1-4,TRBD1,TGTGCCAACAGTTCTAGGACAGGCCAGGGAGTAAAACTGTTTTTT,CANSSRTGQGVKLFF
TRBV7-2,.,TRBJ2-3,.,TGTGCCAGCAGCACGGACTATCTTAGCACAGATACGCAGTATTTT,CASSTDYLSTDTQYF
TRBV28,.,TRBJ1-1,.,TGTGCCAGCAGATTTGACAGGTCATTAGAAGCTTTCTTT,CASRFDRSLEAFF
TRBV6-5,.,TRBJ2-7,.,TGTGCCAGCAGGGGGGGTGGTCCGGACGAGCAGTACTTC,CASRGGGPDEQYF
TRBV6-5,.,TRBJ2-7,TRBD1,TGTGCCAGCAGGGGGACAGGGAACTACGAGCAGTACTTC,CASRGTGNYEQYF
TRBV2,.,TRBJ2-5,.,TGTGCCAGCAGTGAAGGGGGGACCCAGTACTTC,CASSEGGTQYF
TRBV19,.,TRBJ1-2,.,TGTGCCAGTAGTATAGTTGGACGTTCGACCTATGGCTACACCTTC,CASSIVGRSTYGYTF
TRBV18,.,TRBJ1-2,.,TGTGCCAGCTCACCAAGGGTAGGACAAAGCTATGGCTACACCTTC,CASSPRVGQSYGYTF
TRBV4-1,.,TRBJ2-1,.,TGCGCCAGCAGCCAAAACCAGGGTTTCTCCTACAATGAGCAGTTCTTC,CASSQNQGFSYNEQFF
TRBV7-2,.,TRBJ2-7,.,TGTGCCAGCAGCATGTCGTTAGGGGTTTCCTACGAGCAGTACTTC,CASSMSLGVSYEQYF
TRBV3-1/TRBV3-2,.,TRBJ2-1,.,TGTGCCAGCAGCCTCGCGTGGGGGGCCTACAATGAGCAGTTCTTC,CASSLAWGAYNEQFF
TRBV30,.,TRBJ1-1,.,TGTGCCTGGAGCCGACCAAACACTGAAGCTTTCTTT,CAWSRPNTEAFF
TRBV7-2,.,TRBJ2-1,.,TGTGCCAGCAGTTCCAGTGGGGATGGTTCCTACAATGAGCAGTTCTTC,CASSSSGDGSYNEQFF
TRBV25-1,.,TRBJ1-2,.,TGTGCCAGCAGTGAACCGGGACGGCCCTATGGCTACACCTTC,CASSEPGRPYGYTF
TRBV21-1,.,TRBJ2-7,.,TGTGCCAGCAGCCCGTGCTCTGGCGAGCAGTACTTC,CASSPCSGEQYF
TRBV7-9,.,TRBJ1-6,.,TGTGCCAGCAGCTTACAGGGGTATTCACCCCTCCACTTT,CASSLQGYSPLHF
TRBV2,.,TRBJ2-7,TRBD1,TGTGCCACACGACTGGGACAGCACTACGAGCAGTACTTC,CATRLGQHYEQYF
TRBV6-5,.,TRBJ2-7,TRBD2,TGTGCCAGCAAGGTAGCGGGGGGCCCCTACGAGCAGTACTTC,CASKVAGGPYEQYF
TRBV6-8,.,TRBJ1-2,.,TGTGCCAGCACCCCCCTTGACTCCGGCTCCTATGGCTACACCTTC,CASTPLDSGSYGYTF
TRBV14,.,TRBJ1-1,.,TGTGCCAGCAGCCAAGGACTAGGGCAGAACACTGAAGCTTTCTTT,CASSQGLGQNTEAFF
TRBV5-1,.,TRBJ2-5,TRBD2,TGCGCCAGCAGCTTGTTCGGGGGGCAAGAGACCCAGTACTTC,CASSLFGGQETQYF
TRBV24-1,.,TRBJ2-3,.,TGTGCCACCAGTGATTCTGGGCGGACTAGCACAGATACGCAGTATTTT,CATSDSGRTSTDTQYF
TRBV6-5,.,TRBJ1-3,.,TGTGCCAGCAGCCGGTCGGGCTCTGGAAACACCATATATTTT,CASSRSGSGNTIYF
TRBV6-4,.,TRBJ1-6,.,TGTGCCAGCAGTGACTCGTGGGGGGATTCACCCCTCCACTTT,CASSDSWGDSPLHF
TRBV7-2,.,TRBJ2-7,.,TGTGCCAGCAGCAACCGGGACGGCTCCTACGAGCAGTACTTC,CASSNRDGSYEQYF
TRBV6-5,.,TRBJ2-1,TRBD1,TGTGCCAGCAGCCCCACAGGGGGCGCCGGGAATGAGCAGTTCTTC,CASSPTGGAGNEQFF
TRBV30,.,TRBJ2-1,.,TGTGCCTGGAGCCCCGGACTAGGGGGGGGGCCGGATGAGCAGTTCTTC,CAWSPGLGGGPDEQFF
TRBV28,.,TRBJ1-4,TRBD1,TGTGCCAGCACAGGACAGGGTGAAAGTATAGAACTGTTTTTT,CASTGQGESIELFF
TRBV12-3/TRBV12-4,once,TRBJ2-5,.,TGTGCCAGCAGCCTTGGAGAGACCCAGTACTTC,CASSLGETQYF
TRBV3-1/TRBV3-2,once,TRBJ2-3,.,TGTGCCAGCAGCCAAGAAAAAGATACGCAGTATTTT,CASSQEKDTQYF
TRBV10-3,.,TRBJ1-6,.,TGTGCCATCAGTGATAGCCGGGACCGAAGTAATTCACCCCTCCACTTT,CAISDSRDRSNSPLHF
TRBV4-2,.,TRBJ1-4,.,TGTGCCAGCAGCCAGTCGACACGCTTTAATGAAAAACTGTTTTTT,CASSQSTRFNEKLFF
TRBV18,.,TRBJ2-6,.,TGTGCCAGCTCACCAAACCGCGGGGCCTCTGGGGCCAACGTCCTGACTTTC,CASSPNRGASGANVLTF
TRBV2,few,TRBJ2-7,.,TGTGCCAGCAGGAAGGTCTACCCTCCAGCCTACGAGCAGTACTTC,CASRKVYPPAYEQYF
TRBV28,.,TRBJ2-7,.,TGTGCCAGTACCGGGGGCCCTAACTACGAGCAGTACTTC,CASTGGPNYEQYF
TRBV28,.,TRBJ2-7,TRBD1,TGTGCCAGCAGCCCTCAACCGGGACAGGGGAGGCAGTACTTC,CASSPQPGQGRQYF
TRBV6-6,.,TRBJ2-5,.,TGTGCCAGCAGGCAGCAGGCGGAGACCCAGTACTTC,CASRQQAETQYF
TRBV7-9,.,TRBJ2-3,.,TGTGCCAGCAGCTTAGGGTCTACAGATACGCAGTATTTT,CASSLGSTDTQYF
TRBV6-5,.,TRBJ1-5,TRBD1,TGTGCCAGCTCAGCGTGGACAGGTCACCAGCCCCAGCATTTT,CASSAWTGHQPQHF
TRBV27,.,TRBJ1-4,.,TGTGCCAGCAGTTTATATAGGACATCCCATGAAAAACTGTTTTTT,CASSLYRTSHEKLFF
TRBV28,.,TRBJ2-1,TRBD1,TGTGCCAGCATTGGGGACAGGGATGTTTACAATGAGCAGTTCTTC,CASIGDRDVYNEQFF
TRBV9,once,TRBJ2-2,TRBD1,TGTGCCAGCAGAGACGGGACAGGGGTAACCGGGGAGCTGTTTTTT,CASRDGTGVTGELFF
TRBV11-2,.,TRBJ2-4,.,TGTGCCAGCAGCCCTCGGACAGTCCAAAACATTCAGTACTTC,CASSPRTVQNIQYF
TRBV28,.,TRBJ1-2,.,TGTGCCAGCAATTCGGGCCTGGGGTATGGCTACACCTTC,CASNSGLGYGYTF
TRBV7-2,.,TRBJ2-7,.,TGTGCCAGCAGCTTAGCGGGCCAGGGACCCTACGAGCAGTACTTC,CASSLAGQGPYEQYF